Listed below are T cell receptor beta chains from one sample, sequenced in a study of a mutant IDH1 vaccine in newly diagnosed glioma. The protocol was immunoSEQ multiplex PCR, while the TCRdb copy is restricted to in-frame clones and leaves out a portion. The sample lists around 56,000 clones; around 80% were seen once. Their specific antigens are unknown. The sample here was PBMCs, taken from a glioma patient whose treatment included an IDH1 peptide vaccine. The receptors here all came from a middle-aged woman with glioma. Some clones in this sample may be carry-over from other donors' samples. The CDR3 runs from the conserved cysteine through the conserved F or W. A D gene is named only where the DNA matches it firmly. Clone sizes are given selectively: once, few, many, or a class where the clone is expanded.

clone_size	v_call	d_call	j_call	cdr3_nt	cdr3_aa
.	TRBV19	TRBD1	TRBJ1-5	TGTGCCAGTAGTATAGGGACAGGGGTCAATCAGCCCCAGCATTTT	CASSIGTGVNQPQHF
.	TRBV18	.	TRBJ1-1	TGTGCCAGCTCACCACAACGGCTGAACACTGAAGCTTTCTTT	CASSPQRLNTEAFF
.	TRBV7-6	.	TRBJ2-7	TGTGCCAGCAGCTTAGAAGGGACTGAAATCTACGAGCAGTACTTC	CASSLEGTEIYEQYF
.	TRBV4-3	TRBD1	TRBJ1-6	TGCGCCAGCAGCCAAGTGACAGGGAGTTCACCCCTCCACTTT	CASSQVTGSSPLHF
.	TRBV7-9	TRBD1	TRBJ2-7	TGTGCCAGCAGCCCTCGGGACAGGGGTTACGAGCAGTACTTC	CASSPRDRGYEQYF
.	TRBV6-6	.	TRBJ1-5	TGTGCCAGCAGACAGAATCAGCCCCAGCATTTT	CASRQNQPQHF
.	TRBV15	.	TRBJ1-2	TGTGCCACCAGCGCAGGGCGGGGGGCAAACTATGGCTACACCTTC	CATSAGRGANYGYTF
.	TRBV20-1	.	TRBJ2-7	TGCAGTGCTAGACTCCCGGGCCAGCAGTACTTC	CSARLPGQQYF
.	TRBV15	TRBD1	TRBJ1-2	TGTGCCACCAGCAGAACCGGACAGGCCGGCTATGGCTACACCTTC	CATSRTGQAGYGYTF
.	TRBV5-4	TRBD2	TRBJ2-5	TGTGCCAGCAGCTCCGAGCGGGGGGACTACGAGACCCAGTACTTC	CASSSERGDYETQYF
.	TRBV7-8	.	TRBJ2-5	TGTGCCAGCAGCTGGGGGGTTGGCGGCGAGTACCAAGAGACCCAGTACTTC	CASSWGVGGEYQETQYF
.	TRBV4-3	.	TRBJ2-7	TGCGCCAGCAGCCAAGAGCGGGGACCGGCGTCTTACGAGCAGTACTTC	CASSQERGPASYEQYF
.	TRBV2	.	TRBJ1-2	TGTGCCAGCAGTCCGGCCGCCTATGGCTACACCTTC	CASSPAAYGYTF
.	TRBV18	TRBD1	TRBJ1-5	TGTGCCAGCTCACGGACAGGGAATCAGCCCCAGCATTTT	CASSRTGNQPQHF
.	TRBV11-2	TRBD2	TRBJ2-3	TGTGCCAGCAGTCCACTAGCGGGGGGCACAGATACGCAGTATTTT	CASSPLAGGTDTQYF
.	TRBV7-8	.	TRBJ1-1	TGTGCCAGCAGCTTATTCGGGGGGACTGAAGCTTTCTTT	CASSLFGGTEAFF
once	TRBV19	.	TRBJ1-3	TGTGCCAGTAGTCTAATACAGGGAAGCATCGGAAACACCATATATTTT	CASSLIQGSIGNTIYF
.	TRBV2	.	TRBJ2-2	TGTGCCAGCAGCCCTGATGCAGGGGATTACACCGGGGAGCTGTTTTTT	CASSPDAGDYTGELFF
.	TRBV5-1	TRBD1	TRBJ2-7	TGCGCCAGCAGCCTTTCCGGGACAGAAGCCTACGAGCAGTACTTC	CASSLSGTEAYEQYF
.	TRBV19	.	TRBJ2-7	TGTGCCAGTAGTATACGGGGAGGTTCCGAGCAGTACTTC	CASSIRGGSEQYF
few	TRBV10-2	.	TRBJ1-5	TGCGCCAGCAGTGATGCCCAGGGGCGCAATCAGCCCCAGCATTTT	CASSDAQGRNQPQHF
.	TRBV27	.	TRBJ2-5	TGTGCCAGCAGTTGGCTTGGGGACCCAGAGACCCAGTACTTC	CASSWLGDPETQYF
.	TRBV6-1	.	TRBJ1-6	TGTGCCAGCAGTGGAGACCAGGGCTCACCCCTCCACTTT	CASSGDQGSPLHF
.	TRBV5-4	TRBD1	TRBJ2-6	TGTGCCAGCAGCTGGACAGGGACAGGGGCCAACGTCCTGACTTTC	CASSWTGTGANVLTF
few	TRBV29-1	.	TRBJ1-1	TGCAGCGTTGCCATAAGTGCTGAAGCTTTCTTT	CSVAISAEAFF
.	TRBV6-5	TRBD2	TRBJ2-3	TGTGCCAGCTTTGGCGTAGCGGGGAGGACAGATACGCAGTATTTT	CASFGVAGRTDTQYF
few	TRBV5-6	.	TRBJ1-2	TGTGCCAGCAGCTTGTCAGTCAACTATGGCTACACCTTC	CASSLSVNYGYTF
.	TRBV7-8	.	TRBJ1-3	TGTGCCAGCAGCTTGGCAGGGAGTAACACCATATATTTT	CASSLAGSNTIYF
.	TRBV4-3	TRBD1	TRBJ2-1	TGCGCCAGCAGGGACCACCTGACAGGGCCTGAGCAGTTCTTC	CASRDHLTGPEQFF
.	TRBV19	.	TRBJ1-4	TGTGCCAGTACCTCCAGCGGGGAAAAACTGTTTTTT	CASTSSGEKLFF
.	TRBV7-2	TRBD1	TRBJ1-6	TGTGCCAGCAGCTTAGGCGAGGGGGCGCACTCACCCCTCCACTTT	CASSLGEGAHSPLHF
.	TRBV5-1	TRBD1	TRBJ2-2	TGCGCCAGCAGCGGAACGGGACAGGGAACGAACACCGGGGAGCTGTTTTTT	CASSGTGQGTNTGELFF
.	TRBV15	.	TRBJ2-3	TGTGCCACCAGTCAGGGAAGAAGCACAGATACGCAGTATTTT	CATSQGRSTDTQYF
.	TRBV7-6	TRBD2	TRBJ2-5	TGTGCCAGCAGCTTAGAAGGGAGAAGTTTTAGCGGGGGGGCGAGAGAGACCCAGTACTTC	CASSLEGRSFSGGARETQYF
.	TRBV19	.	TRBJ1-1	TGTGCCAGTAGTATTTTAGGGTCTAACACTGAAGCTTTCTTT	CASSILGSNTEAFF
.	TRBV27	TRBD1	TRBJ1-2	TGTGCCAGCAGTTTAAGGACAGGGCAGTACTATGGCTACACCTTC	CASSLRTGQYYGYTF
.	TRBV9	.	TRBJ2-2	TGTGCCAGCAGCTCAAATAACAGGGCCGGGGAGCTGTTTTTT	CASSSNNRAGELFF
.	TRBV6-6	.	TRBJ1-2	TGTGCCAGCGCCAGGGGACTTAACTATGGCTACACCTTC	CASARGLNYGYTF
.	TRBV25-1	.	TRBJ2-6	TGTGCCAGCAGTGTAGGCAGCTTCTCTGGGGCCAACGTCCTGACTTTC	CASSVGSFSGANVLTF
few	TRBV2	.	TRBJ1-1	TGTGCCAGCAGTGGACTGAGGGGCTCCACTGAAGCTTTCTTT	CASSGLRGSTEAFF
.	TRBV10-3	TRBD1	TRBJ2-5	TGTGCCATCATGGCGGACAGGGAAGAGACCCAGTACTTC	CAIMADREETQYF
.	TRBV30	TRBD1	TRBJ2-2	TGTGCCGGGACAGGGGGCATGGGAACCGGGGAGCTGTTTTTT	CAGTGGMGTGELFF
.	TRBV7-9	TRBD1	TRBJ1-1	TGTGCCAGCAGCCAAAACAGGGGTGAAGCTTTCTTT	CASSQNRGEAFF
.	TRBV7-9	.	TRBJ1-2	TGTGCCAGCAGCTCTTCTGTCCTTGTCGATGGCTACACCTTC	CASSSSVLVDGYTF
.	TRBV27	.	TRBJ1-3	TGTGCCAGCAGTCCGCGGGCCCGGGGGCACACCATATATTTT	CASSPRARGHTIYF
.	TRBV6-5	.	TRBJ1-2	TGTGCCAGCGGGCGGGAGGGCTATGGCTACACCTTC	CASGREGYGYTF
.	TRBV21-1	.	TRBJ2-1	TGTGCCAGCAGCCTTCAAACCCGGCCCCCCCCGGGGGGAGAGGAGCAGTTCTTC	CASSLQTRPPPGGEEQFF
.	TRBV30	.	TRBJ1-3	TGTGCCTGGAGTCCTGGGAGGAACAACGCTGGAAACACCATATATTTT	CAWSPGRNNAGNTIYF
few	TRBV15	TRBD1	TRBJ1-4	TGTGCCACCAGCAGGGACAGGGGGCTCGAAAAACTGTTTTTT	CATSRDRGLEKLFF
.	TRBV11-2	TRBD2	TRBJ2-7	TGTGCCAGCAGCTTAGCGGCTAGCGGGGGGTACGAGCAGTACTTC	CASSLAASGGYEQYF
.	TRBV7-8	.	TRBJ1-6	TGTGCCAGCAGCCCGGCGGGGGGTATGAATTCACCCCTCCACTTT	CASSPAGGMNSPLHF
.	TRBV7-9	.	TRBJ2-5	TGTGCCAGCTTCCATCGTCCAGAGACCCAGTACTTC	CASFHRPETQYF
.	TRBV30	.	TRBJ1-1	TGTGCCTGGACCACCTGGGGGGGGGCCTACACTGAAGCTTTCTTT	CAWTTWGGAYTEAFF
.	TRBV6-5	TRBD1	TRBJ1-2	TGTGCCAGCAGTAGACAGGGGAGAGACTATGGCTACACCTTC	CASSRQGRDYGYTF